The entry below gives a single T cell receptor (beta chain) sequence along with its context. This sample is drawn from a study of blood T cell repertoires in COVID-19. Produced via immunoSEQ multiplex PCR; TCRdb's table is partial and in-frame only. The table includes approximately 140,000 clones, 70% to 85% detected once. This TCR was recovered from an elderly woman in a cohort sampled during active or convalescent COVID-19. The sequencing sample was made of peripheral blood.

The CDR3 sequence: CAISESGLAGGEQYF. The CDR3 coding sequence is TGTGCCATCAGTGAGTCGGGACTAGCGGGGGGAGAGCAGTACTTC. This rearrangement joins TRBV10-3 to TRBJ2-7; 15 bases align to TRBD2. The trim removed 0 bases at V and 7 bases at J, leaving 1 base unmatched. Per the germline V gene, CDR1 is ENHRY and CDR2 is SYGVKD. The CDR3 extends over 15 amino acids.